This TCR beta chain emerged from a study of T cell responses to AZD1222 COVID-19 vaccine. The data were produced by immunoSEQ multiplex PCR, yet TCRdb's version contains in-frame clones alone and is incomplete. The sample carries about 140,000 clones, 90% to 95% recorded once. This clone was seen only once. Here the sequenced sample was peripheral blood, taken after recovery from COVID-19. The source is an adult who had recovered from COVID-19.

DNA of the CDR3: TGTGCCAGCATGCGCGGGGAGATAGAGACCCAGTACTTC. As protein: CASMRGEIETQYF. This sequence joins TRBV6-5 and TRBJ2-5; the D gene is possibly TRBD2 (6 bases). CDR3 length: 13 amino acids. CDR1 and CDR2 from the germline V gene are MNHEY and SVGAGI. V lost 7 bases and J 4 bases, leaving 13 bases between the germline ends.